This TCR beta chain is from a study of identical twins (dated by TCRdb to the mid-2010s). At the level of the whole study: TCR alpha and beta repertoires from monozygotic twins, unrelated adults of various ages and cord blood were deep-sequenced to test whether fetal clonotypes persist. To rule out contamination, the twin experiments were replicated at different times with different library preparation protocols. Broad study findings and their caveats: Compared with coincidental sharing between unrelated individuals, out-of-frame TCR alpha sequences shared between twins had an excess of sequences with low generation probability. Recombination models systematically underestimated out-of-frame TCR alpha sharing in monozygotic twins but agreed with sharing between unrelated individuals. Zero-insertion analyses could be partly confounded by invariant T cells such as MAIT and iNKT, though diverse VJ usage argued against such confounding for most clonotypes. Abundant cord blood beta clonotypes carried fewer insertions; young adult naive repertoires showed a weaker similar trend, while memory repertoires showed none. Excess twin sharing in beta out-of-frame sequences was weaker because fewer shared sequences lowered the signal-to-noise ratio. Because the same donors could not be followed over many years, conclusions were based on cross-sectional statistical analysis.

In this sample, this clonotype turned up a few times. No antigen is known for it. No base quality information exists; no much larger clone differs at one position. Every donor was a healthy Caucasian. Three pairs of female monozygotic twins, all aged roughly 18 to 29 years, were included in the twin cohort. CD4+ and CD8+ T cell populations were isolated with positive isolation kits from Invitrogen. The protocol used for the library was 5' RACE. Sequencing used an Illumina HiSeq 2000. Template switching added a universal primer binding site, and the final cDNA carried a unique molecular identifier that allowed TCR cDNA molecules to be counted accurately. Specific primers in the conserved constant-segment region were used to synthesize first-strand cDNA for the TCR alpha and beta chains. Each cDNA library was double barcoded, with a SMART-Mk sample barcode plus Illumina barcodes, to control for contamination. TruSeq adapter sequences along with Illumina sample barcodes were introduced in two successive PCR steps. The Illumina HiSeq platform was used with custom primers to sequence TCR alpha and beta cDNA libraries. From the authors' description of their analysis: Raw reads were processed with MiGEC to extract unique molecular identifiers, and MiXCR was used to determine CDR3 positions. Recombination models were inferred per individual with the repgenHMM and IGoR tools using an EM algorithm. Shared clonotype analysis was performed with the tcR package in R, normalizing sharing by the product of cloneset sizes. Out-of-frame nonproductive sequences were analyzed to study raw recombination free of thymic and clonal selection effects. The public reads were reanalyzed by TCRdb: fastp trimming at Q25, MiXCR alignment, in-frame beta chains only. Each CDR3 protein gets just one entry, which takes the most common genes and DNA from the rows behind it. These V and J calls rely on TCRdb rather than the paper's analysis. This sample lists over 500,000 distinct CDR3 sequences; 22% were detected once. Approximately 0.95% of the sample rests with the top ten.

Spanning cysteine to phenylalanine, the CDR3 consists of 13 amino acids. The sequence is cut down to CDR3 DNA, 39 bases in frame from base 1. V and J lose 4 bases and 8 bases, and a span of 14 bases separates them. According to the germline V gene, CDR1 reads LGHNA and CDR2 reads YSLEER. These data were likewise used in another study, on T cells expressing NK-cell markers. The second paper further reports: Several donors provided sorted CD3+CD56+NKG2C+, CD3+CD56+NKG2C- and CD3+CD56-NKG2C+ T-cell subsets, whose TCR beta-chain repertoires were profiled. Seven of the eight sequenced donors were HCMV-seropositive and one was HCMV-seronegative. In several experiments an anti-gammadeltaTCR antibody was added to restrict sorting to alphabetaTCR-expressing T cells. For six donors, the dominant CD3+CD56+NKG2C+ clonotypes were among the top 10 CD8+ clonotypes and accounted for roughly 1.0-8% of CD8+ T cells. Those dominant clonotypes were again the most abundant among CD3+CD56-NKG2C+ cells in a handful of donors, at about 25-60.1%. Whether the expanded NKG2C-expressing T cell clones were specific for HCMV antigens remained unclear. All eight donors whose samples were sequenced were randomly selected healthy volunteers, three of them men and five women. A commercial ELISA kit detecting HCMV-specific IgG in serum was used to determine HCMV serostatus. MIGEC handled demultiplexing of the reads and grouping by UMI, while MiTCR was used to assemble and quantify clonotypes. To exclude erroneous sequences, any TCR cDNA sequence not supported by at least two reads was discarded. The tcR package was used for downstream repertoire analysis, and clonotypes were matched across fractions by CDR3 nucleotide sequence plus V segment. VDJmatch was used to annotate antigen specificity against VDJdb, with one amino acid substitution allowed in CDR3.

This clonotype originated in a woman under 30 in good health. The sequenced sample was CD4+ T cells sorted from blood. This receptor chain uses TRBV4-3 and TRBJ2-5; D gene: possibly TRBD1, on 5 matching bases. The nucleotides read TGCGCCAGCAGCCCGACTGGGGCAGGAACCCAGTACTTC. This gives the protein CASSPTGAGTQYF.